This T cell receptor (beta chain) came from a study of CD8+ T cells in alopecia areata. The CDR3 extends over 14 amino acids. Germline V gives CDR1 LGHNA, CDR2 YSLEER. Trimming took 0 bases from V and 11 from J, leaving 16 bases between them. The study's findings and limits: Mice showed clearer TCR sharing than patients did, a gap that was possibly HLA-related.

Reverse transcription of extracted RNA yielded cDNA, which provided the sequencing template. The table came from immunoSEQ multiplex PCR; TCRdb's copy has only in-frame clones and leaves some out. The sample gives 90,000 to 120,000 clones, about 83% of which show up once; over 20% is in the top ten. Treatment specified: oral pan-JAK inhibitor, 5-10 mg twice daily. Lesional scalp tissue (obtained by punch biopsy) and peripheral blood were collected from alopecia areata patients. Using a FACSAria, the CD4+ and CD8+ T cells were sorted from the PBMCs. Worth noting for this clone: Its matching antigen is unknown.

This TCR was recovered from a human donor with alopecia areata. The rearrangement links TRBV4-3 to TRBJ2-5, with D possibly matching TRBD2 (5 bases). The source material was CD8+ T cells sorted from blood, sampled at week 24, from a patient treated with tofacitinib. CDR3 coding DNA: TGCGCCAGCAGCCAAGATAAGGCGGGTTACGTGCAGTACTTC. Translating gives CASSQDKAGYVQYF.